This T cell receptor (beta chain) was sequenced during a study of blood T cell repertoires in COVID-19. Looking at the study overall: Italy, Spain and the United States were the sources of the convalescent and acute COVID-19 samples. Sample material is recorded as cDNA or gDNA derived from T cells, B-cell-depleted T cells, or PBMCs.

In the authors' methods: Quantification of nucleated cells was approximated via reference gene primer amplification. TCRdb's copy holds only in-frame clones and misses some; the assay was immunoSEQ multiplex PCR. V and J calls plus clone size are reproduced from that table; the DNA served to infer D and trimming. The sample includes approximately 160,000 clones, about 81% of them seen just once. After removal of 1 base from V and 1 base from J, the junction contained 3 bases not matched to a gene. Germline CDR1 reads MNHEY; CDR2 reads SVGAGI. The length of the CDR3 is 16 residues. The chain employs TRBV6-5 and TRBJ2-7; TRBD1 matches at 11 bases. This TCR was sampled from a human donor in a cohort sampled during active COVID-19. The sample was peripheral blood. Here the CDR3 reads CASSYFGDRGSYEQYF. CDR3 bases: TGTGCCAGCAGTTACTTCGGGGACAGGGGGTCCTACGAGCAGTACTTC.